The 24 T cell receptor beta chains below all came from one sample that was sequenced in a study of monozygotic twins with inflammatory bowel disease. After re-calling the 5' RACE reads, TCRdb lists one entry per CDR3 protein, DNA absent. This sample's table has approximately 150,000 distinct CDR3 sequences. The sequenced material came from blood. The receptor source for this set is a human donor with ulcerative colitis or Crohn's disease, or a healthy co-twin of an affected twin (not recorded which).

V is TRBV5-1 and J is TRBJ2-1; lacking DNA, the TRBD1 call made by TCRdb goes unchecked. Germline V gives CDR1 SGHRS, CDR2 YFSETQ. This CDR3 region has 16 residues. This CDR3 reads CASSLATGGAGNEQFF. The full variable domain, completed using reference TRBV5-1 and TRBJ2-1, is KAGVTQTPRYLIKTRGQQVTLSCSPISGHRSVSWYQQTPGQGLQFLFEYFSETQRNKGNFPGRFSGRQFSNSRSEMNVSTLELGDSALYLCASSLATGGAGNEQFFGPGTRLTVL.

V and J are TRBV20-1 and TRBJ2-7; TCRdb returns TRBD1, unconfirmable since there is no DNA. The CDR3 totals 13 residues. The V gene's germline CDR1 is DFQATT and CDR2 SNEGSKA (reference sequence). CDR3 sequence: CSARVDRIYEQYF.

The genes are TRBV30 and TRBJ1-1; without DNA, the TCRdb call of TRBD1 cannot be checked. Germline CDR1 GTSNPN, CDR2 SVGIG (reference sequence). The CDR3 has 15 residues. The CDR3 protein is CALLLKGGLNTEAFF.

The J gene is TRBJ2-7, the V gene TRBV20-1. The CDR3 loop spans 14 amino acids. The germline CDR1 and CDR2 sequences are DFQATT and SNEGSKA (reference sequence). CDR3 loop: CSALHGEDSYEQYF.

V is TRBV3-1 and J is TRBJ1-1. CDR1 is LGHDT and CDR2 is YNNKEL in the germline V gene (reference sequence). This CDR3 has 13 amino acids. The CDR3 reads CASSQGPFFQAFF. Full variable domain (missing parts from reference TRBV3-1 and TRBJ1-1): DTAVSQTPKYLVTQMGNDKSIKCEQNLGHDTMYWYKQDSKKFLKIMFSYNNKELIINETVPNRFSPKSPDKAHLNLHINSLELGDSAVYFCASSQGPFFQAFFGQGTRLTVV.

The genes are TRBV7-2 and TRBJ2-3. Germline V gives CDR1 SGHTA, CDR2 FQGNSA. This CDR3 is 15 amino acids long. This CDR3 is CASIVVADGTDTQYF.

V usage is TRBV19 and J usage is TRBJ2-1; TCRdb calls TRBD1, which cannot be checked without DNA. There are 17 residues in the CDR3. From germline, CDR1 is LNHDA and CDR2 SQIVND (reference sequence). CDR3 sequence reads: CASTGGGGTFIYNEQFF. Complete variable domain (other parts from reference TRBV19 and TRBJ2-1): DGGITQSPKYLFRKEGQNVTLSCEQNLNHDAMYWYRQDPGQGLRLIYYSQIVNDFQKGDIAEGYSVSREKKESFPLTVTSAQKNPTAFYLCASTGGGGTFIYNEQFFGPGTRLTVL.

The chain joins TRBV5-1 to TRBJ2-1; as DNA is missing, the TRBD2 call by TCRdb cannot be tested. This CDR3 comprises 14 residues. CDR1 SGHRS and CDR2 YFSETQ come from the germline V gene. CDR3 sequence reads: CASSFRLADNEQFF.

The gene calls are TRBV9 and TRBJ2-2; there is no DNA to check the TCRdb D call of TRBD1. The length of the CDR3 is 16 residues. Looked up from germline, CDR1 is SGDLS and CDR2 is YYNGEE. CDR3 region: CASSVVRGGRIGELFF. Together with reference TRBV9 and TRBJ2-2, the CDR3 gives the full variable domain: DSGVTQTPKHLITATGQRVTLRCSPRSGDLSVYWYQQSLDQGLQFLIQYYNGEERAKGNILERFSAQQFPDLHSELNLSSLELGDSALYFCASSVVRGGRIGELFFGEGSRLTVL.

This CDR3 is CASSYGLAGFGETQYF. This chain uses TRBV5-1 with TRBJ2-5. This CDR3 is 16 amino acids long. Per germline, CDR1 SGHRS and CDR2 YFSETQ.

The chain uses TRBV6-5 and TRBJ2-5. Germline V gives CDR1 MNHEY, CDR2 SVGAGI. The CDR3 extends over 11 amino acids. This CDR3 is CASSYSETQYF.

The genes are TRBV10-3 and TRBJ2-3. This CDR3 has 12 residues. Germline loops: CDR1 ENHRY, CDR2 SYGVKD. The CDR3 protein is CAISESGDTQYF.

The gene calls are TRBV20-1 and TRBJ2-1; the TCRdb D gene call, TRBD1, has no DNA to confirm it. The CDR3 runs to 13 residues. Germline loops: CDR1 DFQATT, CDR2 SNEGSKA (reference sequence). This CDR3 is CSAAQPQGNEQFF.

V gene TRBV11-2 combines with J gene TRBJ1-2; TCRdb returns TRBD1, unconfirmable since there is no DNA. This CDR3 is built from 18 residues. Germline loops: CDR1 SGHAT, CDR2 FQNNGV. The CDR3 sequence is CASSPGPGADEGNYGYTF.

The chain uses TRBV19 and TRBJ2-1; TCRdb designates TRBD1, a call that cannot be tested without DNA. The CDR3 loop spans 15 amino acids. Germline V gene data show CDR1 as LNHDA and CDR2 as SQIVND (reference sequence). Here the CDR3 reads CASSIYRGSYNEQFF.

This chain connects TRBV12-5 to TRBJ1-2; TCRdb's D call, TRBD1, is unchecked because there is no DNA. The CDR3 length is 13 residues. CDR1 LGHNT and CDR2 FRNRAP come from the germline V gene. The CDR3 is CASGPGQRTQHTF.

This chain joins TRBV6-6 and TRBJ1-5. Germline lookup yields CDR1 MNHNY and CDR2 SVGAGI (reference sequence). The CDR3 loop spans 12 amino acids. The CDR3 spells CASAYGNQPQHF.

The chain carries TRBV4-2 and TRBJ2-5; TCRdb lists TRBD2, though no DNA is available to test this call. This CDR3 contains 16 residues. CDR1 is LGHNA, CDR2 YNFKEQ, per germline. This chain's CDR3 is CASSQGGSGANGAQYF.

J is TRBJ2-3 and V is TRBV27; checking the TCRdb D call of TRBD2 is not possible without DNA. This CDR3 is 16 amino acids long. Germline CDR1 MNHEY, CDR2 SMNVEV (reference sequence). This CDR3 reads CASSPGLAGVADTQYF.

The rearrangement uses TRBV5-1 and TRBJ1-1. The CDR3 is 13 residues long. Germline assignment: CDR1 SGHRS and CDR2 YFSETQ. CDR3 residues: CASSFVRNTEAFF.

The chain links TRBV5-1 to TRBJ2-3. Germline assignment: CDR1 SGHRS and CDR2 YFSETQ. CDR3 length: 13 amino acids. This CDR3 reads CASSLELTDTQYF.

The chain couples TRBV9 to TRBJ2-3; TCRdb gives TRBD1 as the D gene, but with no DNA this cannot be confirmed. This CDR3 comprises 15 residues. CDR1 is SGDLS and CDR2 is YYNGEE in the germline V gene. The CDR3 sequence is CASSVAGELTDTQYF. Looking up the rest from reference TRBV9 and TRBJ2-3 gives the full variable domain: DSGVTQTPKHLITATGQRVTLRCSPRSGDLSVYWYQQSLDQGLQFLIQYYNGEERAKGNILERFSAQQFPDLHSELNLSSLELGDSALYFCASSVAGELTDTQYFGPGTRLTVL.

The chain combines TRBV12-5 with TRBJ2-5. From germline, CDR1 is LGHNT and CDR2 FRNRAP. The CDR3 loop spans 13 amino acids. CDR3 protein: CASGSEFQETQYF.

The rearrangement uses TRBV5-6 and TRBJ2-1; TCRdb returns TRBD2, unconfirmable since there is no DNA. CDR3 length: 12 residues. Germline loops: CDR1 SGHDT, CDR2 YYEEEE. CDR3 sequence reads: CASSLNEGIRFF.